This is a list of T cell receptor beta chains from one sample in a study of blood T cell repertoires in COVID-19. TCRdb's table, derived via immunoSEQ multiplex PCR, lists solely in-frame clones and lacks some. Counted here are some 46,000 clones, around three quarters occurring once; the ten biggest clones make up under 75%. Input material: peripheral blood. Source of these receptors: an older man with acute or convalescent COVID-19. Both conserved end residues are part of each CDR3. Each record gives: J gene, V gene, clone size, CDR3 length, D gene, CDR3 DNA, CDR3 protein. A D gene is named only where the DNA matches it firmly. Rows give clone size only sometimes, using once, few, many, or a class for an expanded clone.

>TRBJ2-1|TRBV6-5|.|16|TRBD2
TGTGCCAGCAGTTACTCGGGAGTAGCGGGGGCGCGAGAGCAGTTCTTC
CASSYSGVAGAREQFF
>TRBJ2-1|TRBV28|many|16|.
TGTGCCAGCCGCGGAATCGTGGCCTCCCTATACAATGAGCAGTTCTTC
CASRGIVASLYNEQFF
>TRBJ2-3|TRBV2|.|14|.
TGTGCCAGCAAAGCGAGTCCTAGCACAGATACGCAGTATTTT
CASKASPSTDTQYF
>TRBJ2-7|TRBV6-2/TRBV6-3|.|12|.
TGTGCCAGCAGTTACCCCTCCGTCGAGCAGTACTTC
CASSYPSVEQYF
>TRBJ2-7|TRBV18|few|14|TRBD1
TGTGCCAGCTCGAGGGGGCAGGAGTCCTACGAGCAGTACTTC
CASSRGQESYEQYF
>TRBJ2-6|TRBV11-2|.|13|.
TGTGCCAGCGGGCTCTCTGGGGCCAACGTCCTGACTTTC
CASGLSGANVLTF
>TRBJ2-2|TRBV7-9|.|15|TRBD2
TGTGCCAGCAGCCCGCCGGGGGGACGGGTCCGGGAGCTGTTTTTT
CASSPPGGRVRELFF
>TRBJ1-6|TRBV2|.|14|.
TGTGCCAGCAGCGTCACAGGGTTGAGATCACCCCTCCACTTT
CASSVTGLRSPLHF
>TRBJ2-7|TRBV6-5|few|12|.
TGTGCCAGCAGAACTAGGCACACCGAGCAGTACTTC
CASRTRHTEQYF
>TRBJ2-6|TRBV7-9|few|16|.
TGTGCCAGCAGCTTGGACAGATTCTCTGGGGCCAACGTCCTGACTTTC
CASSLDRFSGANVLTF
>TRBJ2-1|TRBV28|few|14|.
TGTGCCAGCAGTTCCCAGGGCTACTACAATGAGCAGTTCTTC
CASSSQGYYNEQFF
>TRBJ1-5|TRBV18|.|15|.
TGTGCCAGCTCACCACCGGGGCAGAGCAATCAGCCCCAGCATTTT
CASSPPGQSNQPQHF
>TRBJ2-1|TRBV4-3|.|16|TRBD1
TGCGCCAGCAGCCGCACCTTGACAGGGGGTTACAATGAGCAGTTCTTC
CASSRTLTGGYNEQFF
>TRBJ2-3|TRBV20-1|.|13|TRBD2
TGCAGTGCTAGTTTGGGACTAAAAGATACGCAGTATTTT
CSASLGLKDTQYF
>TRBJ2-5|TRBV14|once|13|.
TGTGCCAGCAGCCGGTGGGGAGGAGAGACCCAGTACTTC
CASSRWGGETQYF
>TRBJ2-6|TRBV7-2|.|14|.
TGTGCCAGCAGCCCAGGGGTCGGGGCCAACGTCCTGACTTTC
CASSPGVGANVLTF
>TRBJ1-1|TRBV6-5|.|14|.
TGTGCCAGCAGTTACGGGAGGGGCCACACTGAAGCTTTCTTT
CASSYGRGHTEAFF
>TRBJ2-5|TRBV28|.|19|TRBD1
TGTGCCAGCAAAGATTGGGCGTGGGACAGGGGAGGGGAGCAAGAGACCCAGTACTTC
CASKDWAWDRGGEQETQYF
>TRBJ2-6|TRBV9|.|17|TRBD1
TGTGCCAGCAGCGGACCGACAGGGAGCTCTGGGGCCAACGTCCTGACTTTC
CASSGPTGSSGANVLTF
>TRBJ2-3|TRBV20-1|.|15|TRBD2
TGCAGTGCTAGTCTCCTAGCGGGAGGGCCGGATACGCAGTATTTT
CSASLLAGGPDTQYF
>TRBJ1-2|TRBV10-3|.|13|.
TGTGCCATCAGTGGCACCGGGTACGGTGGCTACACCTTC
CAISGTGYGGYTF
>TRBJ1-2|TRBV6-5|.|15|.
TGTGCCAGCAGAGATTCTCAGGGCGCTTTCTATGGCTACACCTTC
CASRDSQGAFYGYTF
>TRBJ2-7|TRBV9|.|13|.
TGTGCCAGCAGCCCCCCAAATCGCGACGAGCAGTACTTC
CASSPPNRDEQYF
>TRBJ2-1|TRBV2|.|15|.
TGTGCCAGCAAGAGGACCGGGACACCGGGGAATGAGCAGTTCTTC
CASKRTGTPGNEQFF
>TRBJ1-1|TRBV5-4|.|13|.
TGTGCCAGCAGCTTGGAAGGGGGCACTGAAGCTTTCTTT
CASSLEGGTEAFF
>TRBJ2-1|TRBV19|.|15|TRBD2
TGTGCCAGTAGTATGGCGGCGGGAGGGGGCAATGAGCAGTTCTTC
CASSMAAGGGNEQFF
>TRBJ2-5|TRBV30|.|14|TRBD2
TGTGCCTGCGGGGGACTAGCGGGAGTACAGACCCAGTACTTC
CACGGLAGVQTQYF
>TRBJ1-4|TRBV7-2|.|17|.
TGTGCCAGCAGCTTAGAGAACAGGTTTGCAACTAATGAAAAACTGTTTTTT
CASSLENRFATNEKLFF
>TRBJ1-5|TRBV6-1|.|14|.
TGTGCCAGCAGTGAAGGGGACACGGCAGGGCCCCAGCATTTT
CASSEGDTAGPQHF
>TRBJ2-1|TRBV15|.|16|.
TGTGCCACCAGCAGAGCTGGGCCGGCAGGGAACAATGAGCAGTTCTTC
CATSRAGPAGNNEQFF
>TRBJ1-5|TRBV5-5|.|14|.
TGTGCCAGCAGCCTCTCGACAGGCAATCAGCCCCAGCATTTT
CASSLSTGNQPQHF
>TRBJ2-2|TRBV6-5|.|14|.
TGTGCCAGTGTAATAACTGGGAACACCGGGGAGCTGTTTTTT
CASVITGNTGELFF
>TRBJ1-5|TRBV7-2|.|16|.
TGTGCCAGCAGCTTAATGACAGCTTATAGCAATCAGCCCCAGCATTTT
CASSLMTAYSNQPQHF
>TRBJ1-5|TRBV28|few|16|TRBD1
TGTGCCAGCAGTCCCTCGACAGGGAGTAGCAATCAGCCCCAGCATTTT
CASSPSTGSSNQPQHF
>TRBJ2-5|TRBV9|.|14|.
TGTGCCAGCAGCGTAGAATGGGGAGAGGGGACCCAGTACTTC
CASSVEWGEGTQYF
>TRBJ2-5|TRBV11-1|.|15|.
TGTGCCAGCAGCCCTGGAGAGGAGTTCTGGGAGACCCAGTACTTC
CASSPGEEFWETQYF
>TRBJ2-7|TRBV28|.|12|TRBD1
TGTGCCAGCAGTTTAAGAGTGGGACAGGGATACTTC
CASSLRVGQGYF
>TRBJ1-3|TRBV4-1|few|13|.
TGCGCCAGCAGCCACCTACAGGGAAACACCATATATTTT
CASSHLQGNTIYF
>TRBJ1-6|TRBV6-6|.|16|.
TGTGCCAGCAGTTACTCTAGGGGGTCCTATAATTCACCCCTCCACTTT
CASSYSRGSYNSPLHF
>TRBJ1-2|TRBV6-5|.|14|TRBD1
TGTGCCAGCAGGCCACAGGGGCTAACTGGTGGCTACACCTTC
CASRPQGLTGGYTF
>TRBJ1-2|TRBV6-5|.|14|.
TGTGCCAGCAGTTCAAACGGGGTTCCTTCGAATGACACCTTC
CASSSNGVPSNDTF
>TRBJ1-5|TRBV2|.|15|.
TGTGCCAGCAGTGCTGACACTCTACTTTATCAGCCCCAGCATTTT
CASSADTLLYQPQHF
>TRBJ2-3|TRBV11-2|.|18|TRBD2
TGTGCCAGCAGCCTGGGGCCTTTTAGCGGGTCTCGCACAGATACGCAGTATTTT
CASSLGPFSGSRTDTQYF
>TRBJ2-2|TRBV19|once|14|TRBD2
TGTGCCAGTTCAGGACTAGCGGTCACCGGGGAGCTGTTTTTT
CASSGLAVTGELFF
>TRBJ2-5|TRBV18|.|13|.
TGTGCCAGCTCACAGCGAACCCAAGAGACCCAGTACTTC
CASSQRTQETQYF
>TRBJ1-5|TRBV28|.|19|.
TGTGCCAGCAGTTTATTGCTAAGCCAGGGAAGGGTCGGCTATCAGCCCCAGCATTTT
CASSLLLSQGRVGYQPQHF
>TRBJ1-5|TRBV6-6|.|15|.
TGTGCCAGCAGTTCCCAGGGTAAGGGCAATCAGCCCCAGCATTTT
CASSSQGKGNQPQHF
>TRBJ2-1|TRBV29-1|.|13|.
TGCAGCGTTGTGAGGTCAGGGGTGAATGAGCAGTTCTTC
CSVVRSGVNEQFF
>TRBJ1-2|TRBV6-5|.|15|.
TGTGCCAGCAGCCCGGACAGCCGAGAGAACTATGGCTACACCTTC
CASSPDSRENYGYTF
>TRBJ1-1|TRBV9|.|14|.
TGTGCCAGCAGCGTAGGGCAGGCAAACACTGAAGCTTTCTTT
CASSVGQANTEAFF
>TRBJ2-7|TRBV6-5|.|14|TRBD2
TGTGCCAGCTTGGGACTAGCGGGAATATACGAGCAGTACTTC
CASLGLAGIYEQYF
>TRBJ2-5|TRBV3-1/TRBV3-2|.|13|TRBD2
TGTGCCAGCAGCCGGACTAGCGGGCAGACCCAGTACTTC
CASSRTSGQTQYF
>TRBJ1-5|TRBV10-3|.|14|TRBD1
TGTGCCATCAGTGAACAGGGGAGCAATCAGCCCCAGCATTTT
CAISEQGSNQPQHF
>TRBJ2-3|TRBV5-4|.|15|.
TGTGCCAGCAGCTTGGGAGGAGGGGCCGCAGATACGCAGTATTTT
CASSLGGGAADTQYF
>TRBJ2-1|TRBV5-1|.|14|.
TGCGCCAGCAGCTTGGGGCAGGCCTACAATGAGCAGTTCTTC
CASSLGQAYNEQFF
>TRBJ2-3|TRBV14|.|14|TRBD2
TGTGCCAGCAGCCTCCGTAGCGGGAGGGATACGCAGTATTTT
CASSLRSGRDTQYF
>TRBJ2-1|TRBV6-2/TRBV6-3|once|14|.
TGTGCCAGCAGTAACCCTTGGAGTAGCGATGAGCAGTTCTTC
CASSNPWSSDEQFF
>TRBJ2-4|TRBV9|once|14|.
TGTGCCAGCAGCGTAGATTCAGGGCCCACGATTCAGTACTTC
CASSVDSGPTIQYF
>TRBJ2-5|TRBV28|.|15|.
TGTGCCAGCAGTTTATCTGGGGGAGGAAGAGAGACCCAGTACTTC
CASSLSGGGRETQYF
>TRBJ1-4|TRBV19|.|16|.
TGTGCCAGTAGTCTGCGGACAAGTGCAACTAATGAAAAACTGTTTTTT
CASSLRTSATNEKLFF